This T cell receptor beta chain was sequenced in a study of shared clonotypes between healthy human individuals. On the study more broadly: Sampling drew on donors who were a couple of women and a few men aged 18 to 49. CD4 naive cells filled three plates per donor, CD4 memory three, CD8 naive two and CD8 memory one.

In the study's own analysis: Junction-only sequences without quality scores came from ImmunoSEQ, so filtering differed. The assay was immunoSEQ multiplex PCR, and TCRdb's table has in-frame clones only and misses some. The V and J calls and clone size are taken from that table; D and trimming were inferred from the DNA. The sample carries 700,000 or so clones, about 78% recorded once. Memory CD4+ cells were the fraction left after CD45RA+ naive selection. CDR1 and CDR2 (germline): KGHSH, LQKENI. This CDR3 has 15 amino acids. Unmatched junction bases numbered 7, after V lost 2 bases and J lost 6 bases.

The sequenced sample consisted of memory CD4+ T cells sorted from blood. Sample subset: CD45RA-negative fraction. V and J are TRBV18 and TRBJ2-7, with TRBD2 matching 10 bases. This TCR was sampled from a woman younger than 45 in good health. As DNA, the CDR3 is TGTGCCAGCTCACCAGCAACTAGCGGGAAACGCGAGCAGTACTTC. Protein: CASSPATSGKREQYF. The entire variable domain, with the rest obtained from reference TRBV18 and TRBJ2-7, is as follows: NAGVMQNPRHLVRRRGQEARLRCSPMKGHSHVYWYRQLPEEGLKFMVYLQKENIIDESGMPKERFSAEFPKEGPSILRIQQVVRGDSAAYFCASSPATSGKREQYFGPGTRLTVT.